The TCR beta chain described here comes from a study of CD8+ T cells in alopecia areata (dated by TCRdb to the late 2010s). At the level of the whole study: To study T cell clonal expansion in alopecia areata, the researchers applied high-throughput TCRbeta sequencing to both the C3H/HeJ mouse model and human patients. In humans, TCRbeta sequencing was performed on scalp tissue and on sorted CD4+ and CD8+ peripheral blood T cells from healthy controls and from patients with patchy or totalis/universalis alopecia areata. Clonality in the scalp was compared among normal scalp (n=4), patchy alopecia areata scalp (n=8), and alopecia totalis/universalis scalp (n=8). The RNA source kit depended on sample type: the PAXgene miRNA kit for fixed scalp, the miRNeasy kit for PBMCs, and the RNeasy kit for mouse skin. immunoSEQ multiplex PCR using 35 Vbeta forward primers and 13 Jbeta reverse primers was used to amplify TCRbeta CDR3 regions. Results and caveats for the whole study, not just this receptor: TCR sequences shared between patients were less clear than in mice, possibly partly because of HLA diversity in the patient population. Compared with normal scalp, lesional scalp had higher clonality and more expanded CD8+ clones, particularly in alopecia totalis/universalis, a pattern that suggests antigenic drive. Unlike mouse skin, which is dominated by gammadelta T cells, normal human skin has resident alphabeta T cells that are also sequenced, and this complicates analysis of the scalp TCR repertoire.

With respect to this clone: Its cognate antigen has yet to be identified. Base qualities are not recorded, but no much larger clone differs from it by a single base.

Library generation was performed with the immunoSEQ multiplex PCR assay. To provide template for TCR sequencing, every sample had RNA extracted and reverse transcribed into cDNA. First-strand cDNA was synthesized using SuperScript III with a 2:1 mix of oligo-dT and random hexamers. A synthetic immune receptor repertoire was used to measure amplification bias, and any remaining bias was corrected computationally. In the original analysis: Raw reads were preprocessed to remove errors, and CDR3 was defined according to IMGT conventions as the region from the conserved cysteine to phenylalanine. To get clonality, Shannon entropy was normalized by log2 of the number of productive unique TCRs and the result was subtracted from 1. CD4 or CD8 identity of scalp clones was inferred by cross-referencing scalp TCRbeta sequences with sorted blood CD4 and CD8 repertoires. The clones in this table, taken by TCRdb from immuneACCESS, are in-frame only. Not every clone is retained; where verified, under half of the shortfall comes from an unresolved V gene, and the cause of the rest is unknown. V, J and clone size reflect that table, while D and trimming were determined from the DNA. For this sample there are 120,000 or so clones; about 50% appear just once. Roughly 10% of the sample is in the top ten clones.

Lesional scalp punch biopsies and peripheral blood were collected from alopecia areata patients. PBMCs were separated by density centrifugation and stained for CD3, CD4 and CD8, after which CD4+ and CD8+ T cells were sorted on a FACSAria. Untreated alopecia areata patients were recruited as part of a multicenter biomarker study. In a handful of patients from the biomarker study, the blood CD8+ T cells went through an additional sort into NKG2D-low and NKG2D-high fractions. Via the germline V gene, CDR1 is SQVTM and CDR2 ANQGSEA. At the junction V is shortened by 4 bases and J by 4 bases, with 10 bases in between. Reading from cysteine to phenylalanine, the CDR3 counts 12 amino acids. Only the CDR3 part of the read is kept: 36 bases, read in frame from the first base.

The sequence is built from TRBV29-1 and TRBJ1-2; TRBD1 could be the D gene, as 6 bases match. This TCR was recovered from a human donor with alopecia areata. Sequenced material: NKG2D-low CD8+ T cells sorted from blood. The cell subset or site label corresponds to: sorted CD8+ NKG2D-low blood T cells. The sequence in DNA is TGCAGCGTTGCAGGGGATATCTATGGCTACACCTTC. This yields the protein CSVAGDIYGYTF.